This entry lists 7 T cell receptor beta chains sequenced from one sample in a study of PD-1 blockade in classical Hodgkin lymphoma. Clones were sequenced by immunoSEQ multiplex PCR, and TCRdb holds only the in-frame ones, with some missing. The table has 15,000 or so clones, around 64% seen once. Every one of the patients relapsed after autologous stem cell transplantation (brentuximab vedotin exposure was variable). This material consisted of peripheral blood mononuclear cells (PBMCs), taken at baseline. The receptors originated from a human donor with classical Hodgkin lymphoma.

The V and J genes are TRBV28 and TRBJ1-5; TRBD1 matches 7 bases. Germline CDR1 reads MDHEN; CDR2 reads SYDVKM. The trim removed 1 base at V and 0 bases at J, leaving 6 bases unmatched. CDR3 length: 17 residues. CDR3 residues: CASSLFRGLYSNQPQHF. Here the CDR3 DNA reads TGTGCCAGCAGTTTATTTAGGGGGCTATATAGCAATCAGCCCCAGCATTTT. The whole variable domain, filled in from reference TRBV28 and TRBJ1-5, reads DVKVTQSSRYLVKRTGEKVFLECVQDMDHENMFWYRQDPGLGLRLIYFSYDVKMKEKGDIPEGYSVSREKKERFSLILESASTNQTSMYLCASSLFRGLYSNQPQHFGDGTRLSIL.

The J gene is TRBJ2-7, the V gene TRBV21-1; TRBD1 is the table's D call and was not checked against the DNA. TRBV21-1 counts as a pseudogene. The CDR3 is 14 residues long. This chain's CDR3 is CASSLTDSDYEQYF. The CDR3, as DNA: TGTGCCAGCAGCCTCACAGACAGTGACTACGAGCAGTACTTC.

The chain uses TRBV5-5 and TRBJ1-6, with D perhaps matching TRBD1 (5 bases). Trimming cost V 6 bases and J 2 bases, with 15 bases left between them. The CDR3 covers 16 residues. From germline, CDR1 is SGHKS and CDR2 YYEKEE (reference sequence). CDR3 nucleotides: TGTGCCAGCATGGCCAAGGCGGGACCCTATAATTCACCCCTCCACTTT. It translates to CASMAKAGPYNSPLHF.

J is TRBJ2-5 and V is TRBV18; no definite D call. Trimming cost V 3 bases and J 0 bases, with 5 bases left between them. The germline gives CDR1 KGHSH, CDR2 LQKENI. The CDR3 contains 13 residues. In DNA form, the CDR3 reads TGTGCCAGCTCACCCGTCTACCAAGAGACCCAGTACTTC. Protein product: CASSPVYQETQYF.

This clone is large. J is TRBJ1-1 and V is TRBV4-1, with D hard to call. The CDR3 consists of 14 residues. V dropped 1 base and J dropped 0 bases, with 6 bases sitting between them. Germline V gene lookup returns CDR1 MGHRA and CDR2 YSYEKL. The CDR3 sequence: CASSQGQMNTEAFF. CDR3 nucleotide sequence: TGCGCCAGCAGCCAAGGCCAGATGAACACTGAAGCTTTCTTT.

This clone occurred once. This sequence joins TRBV4-1 and TRBJ2-1; D is unclear. Germline CDR1 and CDR2: MGHRA and YSYEKL. This CDR3 spans 14 amino acids. The V end lost 0 bases, the J end lost 8 bases, and 11 bases lay between the germline ends. The CDR3 sequence is CASSQDLGEDEQFF. The CDR3 DNA reads TGCGCCAGCAGCCAAGATCTAGGCGAGGATGAGCAGTTCTTC.

CDR3 DNA sequence: TGTGCCTGGAGTGTTGGTGCAACTAATGAAAAACTGTTTTTT. This sequence encodes CAWSVGATNEKLFF. The genes are TRBV30 and TRBJ1-4; D remains unclear. Germline V gene sequence: CDR1 GTSNPN, CDR2 SVGIG (reference sequence). This CDR3 contains 14 residues. V was trimmed by 0 bases and J by 0 bases, leaving 5 bases between them.